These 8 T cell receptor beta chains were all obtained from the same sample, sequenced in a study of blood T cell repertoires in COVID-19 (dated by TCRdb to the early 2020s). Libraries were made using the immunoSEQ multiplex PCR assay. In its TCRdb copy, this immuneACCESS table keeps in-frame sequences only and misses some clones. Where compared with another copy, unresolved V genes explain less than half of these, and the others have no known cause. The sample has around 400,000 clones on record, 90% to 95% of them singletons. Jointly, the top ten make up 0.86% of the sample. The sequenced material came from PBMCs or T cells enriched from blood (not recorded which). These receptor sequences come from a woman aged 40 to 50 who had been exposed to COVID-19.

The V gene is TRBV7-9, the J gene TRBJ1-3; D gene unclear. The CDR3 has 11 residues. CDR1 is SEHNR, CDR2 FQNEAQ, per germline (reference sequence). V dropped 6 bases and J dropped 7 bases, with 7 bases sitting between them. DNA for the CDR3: TGTGCCAGCAGTCCCCTGAACACCATATATTTT. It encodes CASSPLNTIYF.

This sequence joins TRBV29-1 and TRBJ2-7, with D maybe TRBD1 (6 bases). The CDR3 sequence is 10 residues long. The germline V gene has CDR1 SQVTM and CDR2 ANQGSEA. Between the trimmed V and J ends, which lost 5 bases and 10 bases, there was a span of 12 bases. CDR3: CSVNRQDQYF. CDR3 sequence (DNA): TGCAGCGTTAATCGACAGGATCAGTACTTC.

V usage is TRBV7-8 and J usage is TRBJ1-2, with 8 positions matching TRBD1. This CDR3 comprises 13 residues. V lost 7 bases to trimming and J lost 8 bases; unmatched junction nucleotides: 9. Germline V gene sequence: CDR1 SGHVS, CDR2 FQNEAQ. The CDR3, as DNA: TGTGCCAGCAACGACAGGGGAGGAAGCGGCTACACCTTC. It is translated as CASNDRGGSGYTF.

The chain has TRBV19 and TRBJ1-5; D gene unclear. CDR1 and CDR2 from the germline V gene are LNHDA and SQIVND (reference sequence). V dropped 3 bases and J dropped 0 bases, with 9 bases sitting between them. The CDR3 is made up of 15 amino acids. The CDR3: CASSMVADSNQPQHF. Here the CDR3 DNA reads TGTGCCAGTAGTATGGTGGCAGATAGCAATCAGCCCCAGCATTTT.

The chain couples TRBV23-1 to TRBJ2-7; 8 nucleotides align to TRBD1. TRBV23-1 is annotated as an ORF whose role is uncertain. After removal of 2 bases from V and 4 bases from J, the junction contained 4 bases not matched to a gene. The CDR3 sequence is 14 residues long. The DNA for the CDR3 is TGCGCCAGCAGTCAAGGCAGGGGGCGATACGAGCAGTACTTC. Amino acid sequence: CASSQGRGRYEQYF.

The CDR3 DNA is TGTGCCAGCAGACAGACAGGGTTCGGGGCCAACGTCCTGACTTTC. This codes for CASRQTGFGANVLTF. The chain is built from TRBV11-2 and TRBJ2-6; 7 nucleotides align to TRBD1. This CDR3 has 15 amino acids. CDR1 and CDR2 (germline): SGHAT, FQNNGV. Trimming cost V 6 bases and J 4 bases; bases outside gene matches: 6.

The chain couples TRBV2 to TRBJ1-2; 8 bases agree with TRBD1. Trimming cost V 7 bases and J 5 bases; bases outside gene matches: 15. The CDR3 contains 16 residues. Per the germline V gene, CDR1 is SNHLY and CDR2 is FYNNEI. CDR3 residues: CASIPTRLTGVYGYTF. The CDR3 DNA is TGTGCCAGCATCCCAACTCGACTGACAGGGGTGTATGGCTACACCTTC.

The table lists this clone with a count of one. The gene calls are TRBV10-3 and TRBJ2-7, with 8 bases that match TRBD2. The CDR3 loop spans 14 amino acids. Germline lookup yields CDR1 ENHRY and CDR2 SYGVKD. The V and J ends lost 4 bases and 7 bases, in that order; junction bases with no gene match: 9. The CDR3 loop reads CAISGERGSYEQYF. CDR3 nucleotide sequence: TGTGCCATCAGTGGTGAGCGGGGGTCATATGAGCAGTACTTC.